The 10 T cell receptor beta chains listed next were all sequenced from one sample in a study of T cell responses to AZD1222 COVID-19 vaccine. This table comes from immunoSEQ multiplex PCR, and its TCRdb copy is limited to in-frame clones, with some not included. The sample shows some 150,000 clones, around 90% of them seen only once. The sample in question was peripheral blood, obtained on day 0 of AZD1222 vaccination. The receptors stem from an adult in good health.

This rearrangement joins TRBV24-1 to TRBJ2-1; 7 bases are a match to TRBD2. Germline-derived CDR1 and CDR2 are KGHDR and SFDVKD. The junction had 15 bases not matched to a gene; V was cut back by 6 bases and J by 5 bases. The CDR3 loop spans 17 amino acids. The CDR3 sequence is CATSSSILAEGHNEQFF. As DNA, the CDR3 is TGTGCCACCAGTTCCTCCATTCTAGCGGAAGGGCACAATGAGCAGTTCTTC.

The table lists this clone with a count of one. The CDR3 sequence is CASSLDGRRNSPLHF. The CDR3 nucleotides are TGCGCCAGCAGCTTGGATGGGCGGCGCAATTCACCCCTCCACTTT. The J gene is TRBJ1-6, the V gene TRBV5-1; D remains ambiguous. CDR3 size: 15 residues. Looked up from germline, CDR1 is SGHRS and CDR2 is YFSETQ. The ends were cut back, 0 bases at V and 7 bases at J, with 11 bases in the middle.

The V gene is TRBV5-4, the J gene TRBJ1-4; D is possibly TRBD1 (5 bases). Germline V CDR1 and CDR2: SGHNT, YYREEE (reference sequence). Trimming pared 0 bases from V and 7 bases from J, leaving 13 bases between. CDR3 length: 15 residues. The CDR3 bases are TGTGCCAGCAGCTTGGAGCCCAGGGCGGGTGAAAAACTGTTTTTT. Translation: CASSLEPRAGEKLFF. The whole variable domain, filled in from reference TRBV5-4 and TRBJ1-4, reads ETGVTQSPTHLIKTRGQQVTLRCSSQSGHNTVSWYQQALGQGPQFIFQYYREEENGRGNFPPRFSGLQFPNYSSELNVNALELDDSALYLCASSLEPRAGEKLFFGSGTQLSVL.

The chain employs TRBV6-5 and TRBJ2-7; D tentatively fits TRBD1 or TRBD2 (5 bases each). Between the trimmed V and J ends, which lost 6 bases and 5 bases, there was a span of 14 bases. CDR3 length: 13 residues. Germline-derived CDR1 and CDR2 are MNHEY and SVGAGI. CDR3 in DNA: TGTGCCAGCAGCCTCGGGACGCCCCACGAGCAGTACTTC. This gives the protein CASSLGTPHEQYF.

J is TRBJ2-3 and V is TRBV4-1; TRBD1 agrees at 9 bases. Germline values: CDR1 MGHRA, CDR2 YSYEKL. The trim removed 3 bases at V and 1 base at J, leaving 8 bases unmatched. The CDR3 has 17 amino acids. DNA of the CDR3: TGCGCCAGCAGCCAGCCTACAGGGGGCGCCGGCACAGATACGCAGTATTTT. Amino acids: CASSQPTGGAGTDTQYF.

This clone was seen just once. The chain combines TRBV6-4 with TRBJ2-7; 9 bases are shared with TRBD1. Trimming took 6 bases from V and 4 from J; bases not matched to a gene: 10. The germline V gene has CDR1 MRHNA and CDR2 SNTAGT. This CDR3 is built from 15 residues. The CDR3 is CASSETGGEAYEQYF. The CDR3, as DNA: TGTGCCAGCAGCGAAACAGGGGGCGAGGCGTACGAGCAGTACTTC.

The chain recombines TRBV7-6 with TRBJ2-3, with D possibly being TRBD2 (6 bases). The CDR3 extends over 15 amino acids. Trimming cost V 5 bases and J 2 bases, with 14 bases left between them. CDR1 and CDR2 from the germline V gene are SGHVS and FNYEAQ. CDR3 protein: CASSTPGGITDTQYF. The CDR3 nucleotides are TGTGCCAGCAGCACTCCCGGAGGGATCACAGATACGCAGTATTTT.

The chain recombines TRBV30 with TRBJ1-5; a weak D match, TRBD1 (5 bases). Per the germline V gene, CDR1 is GTSNPN and CDR2 is SVGIG (reference sequence). V gave up 1 base and J gave up 7 bases, with 11 bases separating them. CDR3 size: 13 residues. The CDR3 DNA reads as TGTGCCTGGAGTGGGGGGAGGGGACAGCCCCAGCATTTT. Amino acid sequence: CAWSGGRGQPQHF.

The genes are TRBV6-6 and TRBJ1-1, with D maybe TRBD1 (6 bases). The CDR3 loop spans 13 amino acids. V was trimmed by 2 bases and J by 7 bases, leaving 11 bases between them. Per the germline V gene, CDR1 is MNHNY and CDR2 is SVGAGI (reference sequence). The CDR3 loop reads CASSYGEGGEAFF. The CDR3 bases are TGTGCCAGCAGTTACGGGGAGGGGGGTGAAGCTTTCTTT.

V is TRBV11-3 and J is TRBJ1-1; D remains ambiguous. The V gene's germline CDR1 is SGHNT and CDR2 YENEEA. Trimming stripped 5 bases from V and 3 bases from J, with 13 bases between. This CDR3 has 14 amino acids. The CDR3 here is CASSLGPSDTEAFF. Written as DNA, the CDR3 is TGTGCCAGCAGCCTGGGTCCCTCGGACACTGAAGCTTTCTTT.